This TCR beta chain is drawn from a study of blood T cell repertoires in COVID-19. The method was immunoSEQ multiplex PCR; TCRdb's version includes in-frame clones alone and lacks a portion of them. The sample consists of 100,000 to 150,000 clones, 86% of them appearing once. There are 15 residues in the CDR3. The V and J ends lost 0 bases and 5 bases respectively, with 11 bases between them. Germline lookup yields CDR1 MNHEY and CDR2 SVGAGI. The V gene is TRBV6-5, the J gene TRBJ1-5; perhaps TRBD1 as D (5 bases). The sample taken for sequencing was peripheral blood. This TCR derives from a human donor in a cohort sampled during active COVID-19. CDR3 DNA: TGTGCCAGCAGTTACTCGGCAGGGTCCGATCAGCCCCAGCATTTT. Protein sequence: CASSYSAGSDQPQHF.